A single sample gave rise to the 11 T cell receptor beta chains below, sequenced in a study of blood T cell repertoires in COVID-19. The method was immunoSEQ multiplex PCR; TCRdb's version includes in-frame clones alone and lacks a portion of them. The sample shows tens of thousands of clones, approximately 80% of them seen only once. Source material: peripheral blood. These receptors came from a woman aged 55-70 years with acute or convalescent COVID-19.

The gene calls are TRBV29-1 and TRBJ1-1; maybe TRBD1 (5 bases). This CDR3 is 13 amino acids long. The germline V and J ends were trimmed by 3 bases and 1 base, with 9 bases remaining between them. The germline V gene has CDR1 SQVTM and CDR2 ANQGSEA. CDR3 amino acids: CSVENRRNTEAFF. In DNA form, the CDR3 reads TGCAGCGTTGAGAACAGGAGGAACACTGAAGCTTTCTTT.

This clone showed up just a few times. This chain links TRBV15 with TRBJ1-1, with D unclear. The CDR3 consists of 14 residues. The germline gives CDR1 LNHNV, CDR2 YYDKDF (reference sequence). V was pared by 7 bases and J by 6 bases, with 18 bases between. The CDR3 region is CATTPFGGSPEAFF. The CDR3 DNA sequence: TGTGCCACCACTCCTTTCGGAGGGAGCCCTGAAGCTTTCTTT. Drawing the rest from reference TRBV15 and TRBJ1-1, the complete variable domain is DAMVIQNPRYQVTQFGKPVTLSCSQTLNHNVMYWYQQKSSQAPKLLFHYYDKDFNNEADTPDNFQSRRPNTSFCFLDIRSPGLGDTAMYLCATTPFGGSPEAFFGQGTRLTVV.

The chain is built from TRBV6-5 and TRBJ1-1; tentative D call: TRBD1 (5 bases). Germline V gene data show CDR1 as MNHEY and CDR2 as SVGAGI. V was pared by 7 bases and J by 7 bases, with 10 bases between. The CDR3 is 11 residues long. The CDR3 DNA follows: TGTGCCAGCACCAAGGGGCTTGAAGCTTTCTTT. Encoded protein: CASTKGLEAFF.

Notes on this clone: Additional DNA sequences in this sample encode the identical CDR3. The chain links TRBV7-9 to TRBJ1-5; D is unclear. This CDR3 is 12 amino acids long. The V gene lost 1 base and the J gene lost 10 bases, with 8 bases spanning the gap. CDR1 is SEHNR, CDR2 FQNEAQ, per germline (reference sequence). In DNA form, the CDR3 reads TGTGCCAGCAGCTTAGATAGCCAACCCCAGCATTTT. Amino acid sequence: CASSLDSQPQHF.

The chain is built from TRBV14 and TRBJ1-2, with 8 bases matching TRBD1. Germline CDR1 SGHDN, CDR2 FVKESK. The ends lost 4 bases at V and 7 bases at J; junction bases unmatched: 8. This CDR3 region has 14 residues. The CDR3 DNA reads TGTGCCAGCAGCCCCACAGGGGGTTTGGCTGGCTACACCTTC. This encodes CASSPTGGLAGYTF.

V gene TRBV2 combines with J gene TRBJ2-2; the match to TRBD1 covers 7 bases. The V segment lost 6 bases and the J segment 11 bases; nucleotides outside the gene matches: 6. The CDR3 runs to 12 residues. The germline gives CDR1 SNHLY, CDR2 FYNNEI. CDR3 residues: CASRTGLGELFF. For the CDR3, the DNA is TGTGCCAGCAGGACAGGGTTAGGAGAGCTGTTTTTT.

This clone has a handful of counts. The chain joins TRBV7-3 to TRBJ2-2; 7 bases are shared with TRBD1. Germline CDR1 reads SGHTA; CDR2 reads FQGTGA. With 5 bases clipped from V and 7 bases from J, the junction kept 1 base outside the gene matches. This CDR3 has 12 amino acids. As DNA, the CDR3 is TGTGCCAGCAGCCGGACAGGCGGGGAGCTGTTTTTT. It yields the protein CASSRTGGELFF.

This clone was recorded a few times. The chain links TRBV13 to TRBJ1-1; a possible D gene is TRBD1 (5 bases). Germline CDR1 reads PRHDT; CDR2 reads FYEKMQ (reference sequence). V dropped 5 bases and J dropped 10 bases, with 14 bases sitting between them. This CDR3 contains 12 residues. The CDR3: CASSNMGGVAFF. Here the CDR3 DNA reads TGTGCCAGCAGCAACATGGGGGGAGTAGCTTTCTTT.

This clone was recorded only once. The V gene is TRBV6-1, the J gene TRBJ1-4; D remains unclear. Trimming shortened V by 1 base and J by 3 bases, and 21 bases separated the two germline ends. Germline assignment: CDR1 MNHNS and CDR2 SASEGT. The CDR3 is 19 residues long. DNA for the CDR3: TGTGCCAGCAGTGAAGGTTTGTGGCAGGCCTCCTCGGCTAATGAAAAACTGTTTTTT. It is translated as CASSEGLWQASSANEKLFF.

The rearrangement joins TRBV27 to TRBJ2-2, with D perhaps matching TRBD2 (7 bases). The CDR3 sequence is 16 residues long. In germline, CDR1 is MNHEY, CDR2 SMNVEV (reference sequence). Trimming removed 5 bases at V and 6 bases at J, with 19 bases between. The CDR3 protein is CASSKGGAGLPGELFF. Written as DNA, the CDR3 is TGTGCCAGCAGTAAGGGGGGAGCGGGATTGCCCGGGGAGCTGTTTTTT.

The CDR3 here is CASMKRGSNSNQPQHF. The CDR3 DNA is TGTGCCAGTATGAAAAGGGGGTCCAATAGCAATCAGCCCCAGCATTTT. This sequence joins TRBV15 and TRBJ1-5; possible D gene TRBD1, 6 bases. Trimming shortened V by 10 bases and J by 0 bases, and 19 bases separated the two germline ends. The CDR3 is 16 residues long. CDR1 is LNHNV and CDR2 is YYDKDF in the germline V gene (reference sequence). The full variable domain, its missing parts supplied by reference TRBV15 and TRBJ1-5, is DAMVIQNPRYQVTQFGKPVTLSCSQTLNHNVMYWYQQKSSQAPKLLFHYYDKDFNNEADTPDNFQSRRPNTSFCFLDIRSPGLGDTAMYLCASMKRGSNSNQPQHFGDGTRLSIL.